This T cell receptor beta chain was sequenced in a study of CD4 T cells in relation to SARS-CoV-2 and coronaviruses. Unexposed donor CD4+ T cells date from about 2011-2018, before the COVID-19 pandemic. After nine to ten days of culture, CD4+ T cells were isolated. V shed 0 bases, J shed 2 bases, and the junction held 8 bases outside the gene matches. CDR3 length equals 18 residues. Germline CDR1 SGHRS, CDR2 YFSETQ. Assay: immunoSEQ multiplex PCR; the TCRdb copy retains only in-frame clones and omits some. The table records 25,000 or so clones, roughly 80% of them present only once. In the case of this clone: Its antigen is unidentified.

The clonotype was recovered from a human donor in good health. This sequence joins TRBV5-1 and TRBJ1-4, with TRBD1 matching 9 bases. Sequencing was carried out using CD4+ T cells from PBMCs, cultured in vitro. As DNA, the CDR3 is TGCGCCAGCAGCTTGGCGGGACAGGGCACGCATACTAATGAAAAACTGTTTTTT. As protein: CASSLAGQGTHTNEKLFF.